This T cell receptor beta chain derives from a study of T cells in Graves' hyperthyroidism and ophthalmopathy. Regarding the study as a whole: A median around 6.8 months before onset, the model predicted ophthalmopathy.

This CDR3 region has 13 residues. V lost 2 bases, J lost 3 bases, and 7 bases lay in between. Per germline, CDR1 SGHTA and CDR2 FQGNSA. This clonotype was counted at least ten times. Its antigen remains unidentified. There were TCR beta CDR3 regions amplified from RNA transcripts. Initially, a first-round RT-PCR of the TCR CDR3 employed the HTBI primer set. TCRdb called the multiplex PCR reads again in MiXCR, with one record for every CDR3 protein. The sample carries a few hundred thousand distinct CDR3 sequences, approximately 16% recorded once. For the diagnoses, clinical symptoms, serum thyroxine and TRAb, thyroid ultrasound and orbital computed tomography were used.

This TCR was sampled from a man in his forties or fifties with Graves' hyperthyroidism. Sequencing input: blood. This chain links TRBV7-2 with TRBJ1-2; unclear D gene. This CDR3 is CASSLFSDYGYTF. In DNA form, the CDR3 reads TGTGCCAGCAGCTTATTCTCAGACTATGGCTACACCTTC.